This record covers a single T cell receptor beta chain. The target of this receptor is not known. There are no base qualities to consult, and no much larger clone falls within one base. The protocol used for the library was the immunoSEQ multiplex PCR assay. Sourced from immuneACCESS, this table was stored by TCRdb with only in-frame sequences that have V and J called. A share of the clones is absent; for the studies checked, an unresolved V gene accounts for under half, and the remainder has no known explanation. The sample table lists about 45,000 clones, roughly nine tenths of them with a count of one. Clones ranked in the top ten supply under 0.7% of the sample. The record originates from a study of T cell changes during pregnancy in multiple sclerosis (dated 2019 in TCRdb). A note on the overall study: The study examined how the T cell repertoire changed over the course of pregnancy in women with multiple sclerosis.

From the cysteine up to the phenylalanine, the CDR3 has a length of 15 residues. CDR3 DNA is the only sequence kept; it has 45 bases, read in frame from the first base. Via the germline V gene, CDR1 is MNHEY and CDR2 SVGAGI. Trimming removed 5 bases from V and 0 bases from J; the gene matches leave 4 bases unexplained. This sample comprised CD4+ T cells from peripheral blood mononuclear cells, obtained in the first trimester of pregnancy. The clonotype was recovered from a female donor with multiple sclerosis, enrolled in a pregnancy study. This sequence uses TRBV6-5 and TRBJ2-1; the central 7 bases match TRBD1. At the DNA level, the sequence is TGTGCCAGCAGTCGTGACAGGGCCTCCTACAATGAGCAGTTCTTC. It codes for CASSRDRASYNEQFF.